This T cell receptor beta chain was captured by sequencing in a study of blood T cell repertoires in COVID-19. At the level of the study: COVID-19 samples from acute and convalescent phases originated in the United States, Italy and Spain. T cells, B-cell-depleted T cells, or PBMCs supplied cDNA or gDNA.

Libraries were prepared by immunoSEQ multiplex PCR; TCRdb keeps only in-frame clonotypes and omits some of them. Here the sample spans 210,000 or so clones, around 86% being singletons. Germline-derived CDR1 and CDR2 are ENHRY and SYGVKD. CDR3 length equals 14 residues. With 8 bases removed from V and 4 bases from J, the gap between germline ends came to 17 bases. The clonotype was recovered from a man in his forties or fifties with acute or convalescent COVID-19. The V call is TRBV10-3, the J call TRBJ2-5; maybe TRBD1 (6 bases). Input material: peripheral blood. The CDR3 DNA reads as TGTGCCATCGGGGGCGCAGCCCAGGGAGAGACCCAGTACTTC. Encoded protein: CAIGGAAQGETQYF.